This T cell receptor beta chain was sequenced for a study of cytomegalovirus exposure and HLA in healthy donors. Points from the study as a whole: Association with HLA alleles at 0.05 false discovery rate was found for 16,951 TCR beta sequences in a later analysis. Certain indistinguishable V segments, among them TRBV6-2 and TRBV6-3, were excluded. Analyzed later, most CMV-associated TCR beta chains appeared HLA-restricted. Sequence variants that were highly shared formed a cluster that was likely a sequencing artifact.

Germline CDR1 is SGHVS and CDR2 is FNYEAQ. The CDR3 has 18 amino acids. V gave up 2 bases and J gave up 7 bases; unmatched junction bases: 12. A single count supports this clone. The antigen is undetermined. A multiplex PCR was run with 60 Vbeta primers and 13 Jbeta primers. TCRdb's table, derived via immunoSEQ multiplex PCR, lists solely in-frame clones and lacks some. This table holds around 150,000 clones, approximately 80% found once. The chain joins TRBV7-6 to TRBJ2-1; TRBD2 matches at 12 bases. The receptor's source is a man aged 40-50 years in good health and CMV-seronegative. Sequencing was carried out using PBMCs. The chain's CDR3 is CASSLLVGLAGGRNEQFF. The CDR3 DNA follows: TGTGCCAGCAGCTTACTTGTTGGGCTAGCGGGAGGGCGTAATGAGCAGTTCTTC.